The 19 T cell receptor beta chains given below trace back to one sample, sequenced in a study of T cell repertoires in cytomegalovirus infection (dated by TCRdb to between 2018 and 2021). Sequencing instrument: Illumina HiSeq 1500. The public reads were reprocessed in TCRdb via fastp at Q25 and MiXCR, keeping in-frame beta chains. Records with the same CDR3 protein are collapsed into one entry carrying the most frequent genes and DNA. A total of around 320,000 distinct CDR3 sequences appear in this sample, over 7.5% of them only once. Jointly, the top ten make up roughly 4% of the sample. The sample consisted of PBMCs. These receptors were taken from a human donor in good health (CMV status not recorded). Some clones in this sample may be carry-over from other donors' samples.

Here the CDR3 reads CSARDLGLNTEAFF. For the CDR3, the DNA is TGCAGTGCCCGGGACCTGGGCCTGAACACTGAAGCTTTCTTT. This chain uses TRBV20-1 with TRBJ1-1, with D possibly matching TRBD1 (5 bases). The CDR3 length is 14 residues. Germline V gene lookup returns CDR1 DFQATT and CDR2 SNEGSKA (reference sequence). The V gene lost 6 bases and the J gene lost 0 bases, with 14 bases spanning the gap.

This clonotype has a count of ten or more. The chain is built from TRBV11-2 and TRBJ2-3; TRBD2 matches at 11 bases. The CDR3 sequence is 19 residues long. V was clipped by 3 bases and J by 1 base; unmatched bases: 12. Germline lookup yields CDR1 SGHAT and CDR2 FQNNGV. This CDR3 is CASSFNHTSGRSRTDTQYF. CDR3 nucleotide sequence: TGTGCCAGCAGCTTCAACCACACTAGCGGGAGATCCCGCACAGATACGCAGTATTTT. The whole variable domain, filled in from reference TRBV11-2 and TRBJ2-3, reads EAGVAQSPRYKIIEKRQSVAFWCNPISGHATLYWYQQILGQGPKLLIQFQNNGVVDDSQLPKDRFSAERLKGVDSTLKIQPAKLEDSAVYLCASSFNHTSGRSRTDTQYFGPGTRLTVL.

This clonotype was seen a handful of times. The rearrangement uses TRBV10-3 and TRBJ2-1; no clear D gene. Germline CDR1 is ENHRY and CDR2 is SYGVKD. The CDR3 runs to 14 residues. V lost 4 bases to trimming and J lost 8 bases, with 15 bases between them. The DNA of the CDR3 is TGTGCCATCAGTGTTGCCCCCGCCGGTGATGAGCAGTTCTTC. The encoded protein is CAISVAPAGDEQFF.

The genes are TRBV12-5 and TRBJ2-5, with 10 bases that match TRBD1. This CDR3 is 17 amino acids long. Germline V gene data show CDR1 as LGHNT and CDR2 as FRNRAP. The V and J ends lost 4 bases and 5 bases, in that order; junction bases with no gene match: 13. CDR3 bases: TGTGCTAGTGGTTCGGGACAGGGGACGGCGAACGGGGAGACCCAGTACTTC. As protein: CASGSGQGTANGETQYF. Variable domain in full (rest from reference TRBV12-5 and TRBJ2-5): DARVTQTPRHKVTEMGQEVTMRCQPILGHNTVFWYRQTMMQGLELLAYFRNRAPLDDSGMPKDRFSAEMPDATLATLKIQPSEPRDSAVYFCASGSGQGTANGETQYFGPGTRLLVL.

The V call is TRBV20-1, the J call TRBJ2-1; maybe TRBD1 (5 bases). CDR1 and CDR2 from the germline V gene are DFQATT and SNEGSKA (reference sequence). Trimming removed 5 bases at V and 10 bases at J, with 9 bases between. This CDR3 has 10 amino acids. The CDR3 nucleotides are TGCAGTGCTGCCGACAGCGAGCAGTTCTTC. Its protein is CSAADSEQFF.

The chain employs TRBV4-3 and TRBJ2-5; 13 bases align to TRBD2. This CDR3 spans 15 amino acids. Germline CDR1 is LGHNA and CDR2 is YSLEER. With 4 bases clipped from V and 5 bases from J, the junction kept 4 bases outside the gene matches. The CDR3 protein is CASSRGLAGVETQYF. The CDR3, as DNA: TGCGCCAGCAGCCGAGGACTAGCGGGGGTTGAGACCCAGTACTTC.

J is TRBJ1-2 and V is TRBV10-2; unclear D gene. This CDR3 contains 13 residues. Trimming removed 2 bases from V and 7 bases from J, with 11 bases in between. Germline V lookup: CDR1 WSHSY, CDR2 SAAADI. The CDR3 coding sequence is TGCGCCAGCAGTGAGGCCGGGCAGCGTGGCTACACCTTC. This gives the protein CASSEAGQRGYTF.

The chain uses TRBV28 and TRBJ1-5, with TRBD1 matching over 8 bases. Germline CDR1 is MDHEN and CDR2 is SYDVKM. The CDR3 has 15 amino acids. Unmatched junction bases numbered 6, after V lost 1 base and J lost 7 bases. CDR3 in DNA: TGTGCCAGCAGTTTATCAGGGGGCGGGGGGCAGCCCCAGCATTTT. Protein sequence: CASSLSGGGGQPQHF.

Many counts were recorded for this clonotype. The chain links TRBV7-2 to TRBJ2-2; D not resolved. Per the germline V gene, CDR1 is SGHTA and CDR2 is FQGNSA. V was pared by 1 base and J by 0 bases, with 9 bases between. The CDR3 covers 16 residues. CDR3 residues: CASSLVVGANTGELFF. CDR3 sequence (DNA): TGTGCCAGCAGCTTAGTAGTTGGAGCGAACACCGGGGAGCTGTTTTTT. The variable domain in full, completed from reference TRBV7-2 and TRBJ2-2, reads GAGVSQSPSNKVTEKGKDVELRCDPISGHTALYWYRQSLGQGLEFLIYFQGNSAPDKSGLPSDRFSAERTGGSVSTLTIQRTQQEDSAVYLCASSLVVGANTGELFFGEGSRLTVL.

This clonotype was counted only a few times. The rearrangement uses TRBV7-2 and TRBJ2-7; a weak D match, TRBD2 (6 bases). Per germline, CDR1 SGHTA and CDR2 FQGNSA. V was trimmed by 6 bases and J by 3 bases, leaving 12 bases between them. The CDR3 totals 13 residues. The CDR3 reads CASSRLVGYEQYF. CDR3 DNA sequence: TGTGCCAGCAGTAGACTAGTAGGCTACGAGCAGTACTTC.

The J gene is TRBJ1-1, the V gene TRBV7-2, with D perhaps TRBD1 (6 bases). Between the trimmed V and J ends, which lost 7 bases and 6 bases, there was a span of 18 bases. This CDR3 comprises 14 residues. Germline V gives CDR1 SGHTA, CDR2 FQGNSA. The CDR3 DNA is TGTGCCAGCACTCCAACGAGGGGGGGCCCTGAAGCTTTCTTT. Translation gives CASTPTRGGPEAFF. The full variable domain, completed using reference TRBV7-2 and TRBJ1-1, is GAGVSQSPSNKVTEKGKDVELRCDPISGHTALYWYRQSLGQGLEFLIYFQGNSAPDKSGLPSDRFSAERTGGSVSTLTIQRTQQEDSAVYLCASTPTRGGPEAFFGQGTRLTVV.

Only a few counts were recorded for this clonotype. This chain connects TRBV7-3 to TRBJ1-2; 9 bases fit TRBD1. Germline assignment: CDR1 SGHTA and CDR2 FQGTGA. The ends lost 5 bases at V and 8 bases at J; junction bases unmatched: 6. This CDR3 has 13 amino acids. Here the CDR3 reads CASSEGTGKGYTF. The DNA for the CDR3 is TGTGCCAGCAGCGAGGGGACAGGGAAAGGCTACACCTTC.

This clonotype was detected ten times or more. V and J are TRBV7-8 and TRBJ2-3; D unresolved. The CDR3 runs to 13 residues. Trimming cost V 1 base and J 4 bases, with 6 bases left between them. Per the germline V gene, CDR1 is SGHVS and CDR2 is FQNEAQ. The CDR3 DNA reads as TGTGCCAGCAGCTTAGGGTTCGCAGATACGCAGTATTTT. Translation: CASSLGFADTQYF.

This sequence joins TRBV7-2 and TRBJ1-4, with a tentative D call TRBD1 (5 bases). CDR1 and CDR2 (germline): SGHTA, FQGNSA. The germline V and J ends were trimmed by 5 bases and 3 bases, with 10 bases remaining between them. The length of the CDR3 is 14 residues. The CDR3 nucleotides are TGTGCCAGCAGCCCAGGGATAGCTAATGAAAAACTGTTTTTT. Amino acids: CASSPGIANEKLFF.

This clonotype has a handful of counts. The rearrangement uses TRBV6-2 or TRBV6-3 and TRBJ2-2; TRBD1 matches 7 bases. Germline V CDR1 and CDR2: MNHEY, SVGEGT. Trimming cost V 4 bases and J 7 bases; bases outside gene matches: 12. The CDR3 consists of 16 residues. The CDR3 protein is CASSSAVTGSVGELFF. CDR3 DNA: TGTGCCAGCAGTTCCGCCGTGACAGGGTCGGTCGGGGAGCTGTTTTTT.

The chain has TRBV7-2 and TRBJ2-7, with 9 bases fitting TRBD1. The CDR3 length is 15 residues. CDR1 and CDR2 (germline): SGHTA, FQGNSA. Trimming at V came to 5 bases and at J to 4 bases, leaving 9 bases not matched to a gene. CDR3 loop: CASSQRGQGGYEQYF. The CDR3 bases are TGTGCCAGCAGCCAGCGGGGACAGGGAGGATACGAGCAGTACTTC.

This clonotype was seen only a few times. One end of the junction varies from germline; a read error may be responsible. The chain is built from TRBV28 and TRBJ1-5; D perhaps matches TRBD1 (6 bases). The CDR3 contains 19 residues. Per the germline V gene, CDR1 is MDHEN and CDR2 is SYDVKM. The DNA of the CDR3 is TGTGCCAGCAGCTCCGGGGGATGGACAGACCACGGTAGCTATCAGCCCCAGCATTTT. It encodes CASSSGGWTDHGSYQPQHF.

Ten or more counts support this clonotype. This chain connects TRBV19 to TRBJ2-2, with no clear D. Trimming took 3 bases from V and 6 from J, leaving 11 bases between them. Per germline, CDR1 LNHDA and CDR2 SQIVND (reference sequence). The CDR3 has 14 residues. This chain's CDR3 is CASSIWKGSGELFF. CDR3 bases: TGTGCCAGTAGTATTTGGAAAGGGTCCGGGGAGCTGTTTTTT.

This clonotype has a count of ten or more. The chain uses TRBV7-2 and TRBJ2-3; 10 bases map to TRBD2. The CDR3 extends over 16 amino acids. The germline gives CDR1 SGHTA, CDR2 FQGNSA. Trimming took 0 bases from V and 5 from J; bases not matched to a gene: 5. The CDR3 region is CASSLAHLAGVDTQYF. In nucleotides, the CDR3 is TGTGCCAGCAGCTTAGCGCACCTAGCGGGGGTAGATACGCAGTATTTT.